This T cell receptor beta chain was sequenced for a study of CD8 T cells in Susac syndrome. Details on this clonotype: What it binds is unknown.

Study-wide findings and caveats: The relatively small number of individuals in the TCR sequencing and HLA analysis was acknowledged by the study. Across the total CD8+ repertoires, over 15 Susac-specific public clones were found. The CD8+ TEMRA repertoires yielded roughly 5 such clones. Expansion of Susac CD8+ clones peaked in TEMRA cells and in active patients.

The germline V gene encodes CDR1 MNHEY and CDR2 SMNVEV (reference sequence). Trimming removed 6 bases at V and 0 bases at J, with 12 bases between. CDR3 length: 14 amino acids. An amount of RNA that ranged from roughly 0.5 to 1 ug was reverse transcribed with random hexamers. TCRdb processed the immunoSEQ multiplex PCR reads anew with MiXCR; each CDR3 protein has one entry. This sample has 150,000 to 200,000 distinct CDR3 sequences; 95% occur once, and the top ten carry about 0.17%. Patients having Susac syndrome satisfied recently defined diagnostic criteria for definite or probable disease. This sequence originates from a human donor with Susac syndrome. The chain joins TRBV27 to TRBJ2-7; D is possibly TRBD1 (6 bases). The sample was CD8+ T cells from PBMCs. CDR3: CASRDSLTSYEQYF. The CDR3 DNA reads TGTGCCAGCAGGGACAGCTTAACCTCCTACGAGCAGTACTTC.